These 18 T cell receptor beta chains were sequenced from one sample in a study of regulatory T cells in long-lasting Graves disease. iRepertoire HTBI primers and Arm-PCR of CDR3 regions built TCR beta libraries. TCRdb reprocessed the multiplex PCR reads via MiXCR and lists one record per CDR3 protein. Of roughly 470,000 distinct CDR3 sequences in the sample, more than 20% are singletons; the top ten hold roughly 8%. This sample's time point: persistent/refractory GD, antithyroid drugs over 5 years with positive TRAb. PBMCs were the source of the RNA used for TCR sequencing. The sample in question was peripheral blood mononuclear cells (PBMCs), obtained when the disease was refractory, from a patient treated with antithyroid drugs. The receptors shown here come from a female donor with Graves disease.

This clonotype was observed a handful of times. The chain combines TRBV7-2 with TRBJ1-1; 12 positions agree with TRBD1. Germline CDR1 reads SGHTA; CDR2 reads FQGNSA. V lost 3 bases to trimming and J lost 6 bases; unmatched junction nucleotides: 8. CDR3 length equals 16 residues. The CDR3 loop is CASSFSGTGGASEAFF. CDR3 coding DNA: TGTGCCAGCAGCTTTAGCGGGACAGGGGGCGCTTCTGAAGCTTTCTTT.

This clonotype showed up just a few times. The V call is TRBV27, the J call TRBJ1-5; tentative D call: TRBD1 (5 bases). Trimming shortened V by 10 bases and J by 0 bases, and 13 bases separated the two germline ends. CDR1 is MNHEY and CDR2 is SMNVEV in the germline V gene (reference sequence). CDR3 size: 14 residues. In nucleotides, the CDR3 is TGTGCCACCAGGACACTTTATAGCAATCAGCCCCAGCATTTT. This gives the protein CATRTLYSNQPQHF.

This clonotype has ten or more counts. The rearrangement joins TRBV2 to TRBJ2-5, with 9 bases identical to TRBD1. The germline V gene has CDR1 SNHLY and CDR2 FYNNEI. The ends lost 7 bases at V and 3 bases at J; junction bases unmatched: 3. The CDR3 has 13 residues. The CDR3 coding sequence is TGTGCCAGCACTCGGACAGGGGAAGAGACCCAGTACTTC. This translates into CASTRTGEETQYF.

This clonotype was seen a handful of times. The rearrangement uses TRBV18 and TRBJ2-7, with D maybe TRBD1 (6 bases). This CDR3 comprises 15 residues. In germline, CDR1 is KGHSH, CDR2 LQKENI. Trimming removed 3 bases from V and 0 bases from J, with 12 bases in between. The CDR3 protein is CASSPSPTGSYEQYF. The CDR3 bases are TGTGCCAGCTCACCTTCCCCGACAGGCTCCTACGAGCAGTACTTC.

The chain couples TRBV20-1 to TRBJ1-5; D is unresolved. Trimming shortened V by 5 bases and J by 0 bases, and 14 bases separated the two germline ends. CDR1 and CDR2 (germline): DFQATT, SNEGSKA (reference sequence). CDR3 size: 15 residues. CDR3: CSAPPPVGSNQPQHF. The CDR3 DNA reads as TGCAGTGCTCCCCCCCCAGTAGGTAGCAATCAGCCCCAGCATTTT.

The CDR3 region has the DNA TGTGCCAGCAGTCGACCGGGACAGGGGGCAGTCGGTGAAAAACTGTTTTTT. It yields the protein CASSRPGQGAVGEKLFF. The chain recombines TRBV4-2 with TRBJ1-4; 12 bases agree with TRBD1. Per germline, CDR1 LGHNA and CDR2 YNFKEQ. V lost 6 bases to trimming and J lost 7 bases; unmatched junction nucleotides: 12. CDR3 length: 17 amino acids.

In this sample, this clonotype turned up a few times. V usage is TRBV10-1 and J usage is TRBJ2-5; D remains unclear. Trimming took 9 bases from V and 0 from J, leaving 11 bases between them. CDR3 length: 13 residues. Germline values: CDR1 WNHNN, CDR2 SYGVQD (reference sequence). CDR3 in DNA: TGCGCCAGGGGCCAGTGGGACCAAGAGACCCAGTACTTC. It specifies CARGQWDQETQYF.

The V and J genes are TRBV28 and TRBJ2-7, with 9 bases matching TRBD1. V was pared by 1 base and J by 2 bases, with 3 bases of the junction left unmatched. Per the germline V gene, CDR1 is MDHEN and CDR2 is SYDVKM. The CDR3 is made up of 15 amino acids. For the CDR3, the DNA is TGTGCCAGCAGTTTATCGGGACAGGGACCCTACGAGCAGTACTTC. Amino acids: CASSLSGQGPYEQYF.

This clonotype was counted at least ten times. The J gene is TRBJ1-1, the V gene TRBV28; 11 bases are shared with TRBD1. From germline, CDR1 is MDHEN and CDR2 SYDVKM. V dropped 2 bases and J dropped 4; count of bases not matched to a gene: 3. This CDR3 contains 15 residues. The CDR3 nucleotides read TGTGCCAGCAGTTTACGGACAGGGGGCTTCACTGAAGCTTTCTTT. Translation gives CASSLRTGGFTEAFF.

This clonotype was found a few times. CDR3 sequence: CASSQAGAGQPQHF. The CDR3 bases are TGTGCCAGCAGCCAAGCCGGGGCCGGTCAGCCCCAGCATTTT. This rearrangement joins TRBV3-1 to TRBJ1-5; possibly TRBD1 for D (5 bases). CDR3 size: 14 residues. V gave up 1 base and J gave up 6 bases, with 10 bases separating them. Germline CDR1 reads LGHDT; CDR2 reads YNNKEL (reference sequence).

This clonotype showed up many times. This chain connects TRBV7-9 to TRBJ2-7; no clear D gene. CDR1 is SEHNR and CDR2 is FQNEAQ in the germline V gene (reference sequence). With 6 bases removed from V and 5 bases from J, the gap between germline ends came to 11 bases. CDR3 size: 12 residues. This CDR3 reads CASSLPRHEQYF. CDR3 coding DNA: TGTGCCAGCAGTTTACCCAGGCACGAGCAGTACTTC.

This clonotype appeared a single time. This sequence joins TRBV4-2 and TRBJ2-7; D could derive from TRBD1 or TRBD2 (5 bases each). The germline V and J ends were trimmed by 0 bases and 0 bases, with 9 bases remaining between them. Per the germline V gene, CDR1 is LGHNA and CDR2 is YNFKEQ. This CDR3 is 15 amino acids long. CDR3 in DNA: TGTGCCAGCAGCCAAGATCGTGGGACCTCCTACGAGCAGTACTTC. It is translated as CASSQDRGTSYEQYF.

This clonotype was detected many times. V gene TRBV2 combines with J gene TRBJ2-2, with TRBD2 matching 9 bases. The V gene's germline CDR1 is SNHLY and CDR2 FYNNEI. V lost 6 bases to trimming and J lost 2 bases; unmatched junction nucleotides: 10. The CDR3 is 17 residues long. CDR3 sequence reads: CASRPRTSALNTGELFF. In nucleotides, the CDR3 is TGTGCCAGCAGGCCCCGGACTAGCGCTCTAAACACCGGGGAGCTGTTTTTT.

This clonotype was detected once. The genes are TRBV7-6 and TRBJ1-4, with 8 nucleotides matching TRBD1. The CDR3 contains 15 residues. Germline trimming cut 6 bases from V and 4 bases from J; bases unmatched to any gene: 7. Per the germline V gene, CDR1 is SGHVS and CDR2 is FNYEAQ. For the CDR3, the DNA is TGTGCCAGCAGTACCCCGGGACAGGTTAATGAAAAACTGTTTTTT. This codes for CASSTPGQVNEKLFF. Drawing the rest from reference TRBV7-6 and TRBJ1-4, the complete variable domain is GAGVSQSPRYKVTKRGQDVALRCDPISGHVSLYWYRQALGQGPEFLTYFNYEAQQDKSGLPNDRFSAERPEGSISTLTIQRTEQRDSAMYRCASSTPGQVNEKLFFGSGTQLSVL.

The table lists this clonotype with many counts. The chain is built from TRBV5-1 and TRBJ2-7; a possible D gene is TRBD2 (6 bases). The CDR3 has 13 amino acids. V lost 4 bases and J 4 bases, leaving 12 bases between the germline ends. Germline V gives CDR1 SGHRS, CDR2 YFSETQ. The CDR3 nucleotides read TGCGCCAGCAGCGGAGGGTATTCATACGAGCAGTACTTC. Amino acids: CASSGGYSYEQYF. The full variable domain, completed using reference TRBV5-1 and TRBJ2-7, is KAGVTQTPRYLIKTRGQQVTLSCSPISGHRSVSWYQQTPGQGLQFLFEYFSETQRNKGNFPGRFSGRQFSNSRSEMNVSTLELGDSALYLCASSGGYSYEQYFGPGTRLTVT.

This clonotype has only a few counts. This chain connects TRBV20-1 to TRBJ2-7; D unresolved. CDR3 length: 14 amino acids. Trimming stripped 3 bases from V and 0 bases from J, with 12 bases between. The germline gives CDR1 DFQATT, CDR2 SNEGSKA (reference sequence). Written as DNA, the CDR3 is TGCAGTGCTAGTAGGTACCAGACCTCCTACGAGCAGTACTTC. It encodes CSASRYQTSYEQYF.

Many counts were recorded for this clonotype. The V and J genes are TRBV24-1 and TRBJ2-7, with D possibly called TRBD1 or TRBD2 (5 bases each). Deletions cut 4 bases from V and 6 bases from J, with 15 bases between. CDR3 size: 14 residues. CDR1 is KGHDR and CDR2 is SFDVKD in the germline V gene. This chain's CDR3 is CATSEALSGAEQYF. The CDR3 region has the DNA TGTGCCACCAGTGAGGCCTTATCCGGGGCCGAGCAGTACTTC.

Many counts were recorded for this clonotype. The chain recombines TRBV6-2 or TRBV6-3 with TRBJ2-7; 8 bases are a match to TRBD1. The CDR3 is 15 amino acids. CDR1 is MNHEY, CDR2 SVGEGT, per germline. V dropped 2 bases and J dropped 3; count of bases not matched to a gene: 6. The CDR3: CASSYGSGQGYEQYF. In DNA, the CDR3 is TGTGCCAGCAGTTACGGATCCGGACAGGGCTACGAGCAGTACTTC.